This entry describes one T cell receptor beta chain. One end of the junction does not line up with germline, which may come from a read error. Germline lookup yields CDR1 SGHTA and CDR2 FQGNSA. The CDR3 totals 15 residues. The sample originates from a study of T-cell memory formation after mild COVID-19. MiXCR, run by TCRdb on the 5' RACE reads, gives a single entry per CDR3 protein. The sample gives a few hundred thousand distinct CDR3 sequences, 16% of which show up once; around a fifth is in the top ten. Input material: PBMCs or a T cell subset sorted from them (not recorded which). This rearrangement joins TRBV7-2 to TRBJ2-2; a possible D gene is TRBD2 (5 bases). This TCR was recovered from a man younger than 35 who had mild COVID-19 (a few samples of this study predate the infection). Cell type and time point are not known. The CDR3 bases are TGTGCCAGCAGCTTCGCGACACCGAACACCGGGGAGCTGGTTTTT. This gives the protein CASSFATPNTGELVF. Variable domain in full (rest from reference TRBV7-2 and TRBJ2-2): GAGVSQSPSNKVTEKGKDVELRCDPISGHTALYWYRQSLGQGLEFLIYFQGNSAPDKSGLPSDRFSAERTGGSVSTLTIQRTQQEDSAVYLCASSFATPNTGELVFGEGSRLTVL.